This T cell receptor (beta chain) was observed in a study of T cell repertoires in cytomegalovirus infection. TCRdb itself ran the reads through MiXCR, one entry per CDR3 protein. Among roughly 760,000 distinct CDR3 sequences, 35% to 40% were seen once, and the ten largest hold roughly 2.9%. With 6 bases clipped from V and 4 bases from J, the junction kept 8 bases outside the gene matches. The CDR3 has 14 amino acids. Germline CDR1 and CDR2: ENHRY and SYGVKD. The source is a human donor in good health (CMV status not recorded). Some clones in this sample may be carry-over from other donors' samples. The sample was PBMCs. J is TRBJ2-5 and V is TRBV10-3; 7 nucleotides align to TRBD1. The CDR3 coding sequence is TGTGCCATCAGCGAGACAGGGAAGGGAGAGACCCAGTACTTC. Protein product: CAISETGKGETQYF.